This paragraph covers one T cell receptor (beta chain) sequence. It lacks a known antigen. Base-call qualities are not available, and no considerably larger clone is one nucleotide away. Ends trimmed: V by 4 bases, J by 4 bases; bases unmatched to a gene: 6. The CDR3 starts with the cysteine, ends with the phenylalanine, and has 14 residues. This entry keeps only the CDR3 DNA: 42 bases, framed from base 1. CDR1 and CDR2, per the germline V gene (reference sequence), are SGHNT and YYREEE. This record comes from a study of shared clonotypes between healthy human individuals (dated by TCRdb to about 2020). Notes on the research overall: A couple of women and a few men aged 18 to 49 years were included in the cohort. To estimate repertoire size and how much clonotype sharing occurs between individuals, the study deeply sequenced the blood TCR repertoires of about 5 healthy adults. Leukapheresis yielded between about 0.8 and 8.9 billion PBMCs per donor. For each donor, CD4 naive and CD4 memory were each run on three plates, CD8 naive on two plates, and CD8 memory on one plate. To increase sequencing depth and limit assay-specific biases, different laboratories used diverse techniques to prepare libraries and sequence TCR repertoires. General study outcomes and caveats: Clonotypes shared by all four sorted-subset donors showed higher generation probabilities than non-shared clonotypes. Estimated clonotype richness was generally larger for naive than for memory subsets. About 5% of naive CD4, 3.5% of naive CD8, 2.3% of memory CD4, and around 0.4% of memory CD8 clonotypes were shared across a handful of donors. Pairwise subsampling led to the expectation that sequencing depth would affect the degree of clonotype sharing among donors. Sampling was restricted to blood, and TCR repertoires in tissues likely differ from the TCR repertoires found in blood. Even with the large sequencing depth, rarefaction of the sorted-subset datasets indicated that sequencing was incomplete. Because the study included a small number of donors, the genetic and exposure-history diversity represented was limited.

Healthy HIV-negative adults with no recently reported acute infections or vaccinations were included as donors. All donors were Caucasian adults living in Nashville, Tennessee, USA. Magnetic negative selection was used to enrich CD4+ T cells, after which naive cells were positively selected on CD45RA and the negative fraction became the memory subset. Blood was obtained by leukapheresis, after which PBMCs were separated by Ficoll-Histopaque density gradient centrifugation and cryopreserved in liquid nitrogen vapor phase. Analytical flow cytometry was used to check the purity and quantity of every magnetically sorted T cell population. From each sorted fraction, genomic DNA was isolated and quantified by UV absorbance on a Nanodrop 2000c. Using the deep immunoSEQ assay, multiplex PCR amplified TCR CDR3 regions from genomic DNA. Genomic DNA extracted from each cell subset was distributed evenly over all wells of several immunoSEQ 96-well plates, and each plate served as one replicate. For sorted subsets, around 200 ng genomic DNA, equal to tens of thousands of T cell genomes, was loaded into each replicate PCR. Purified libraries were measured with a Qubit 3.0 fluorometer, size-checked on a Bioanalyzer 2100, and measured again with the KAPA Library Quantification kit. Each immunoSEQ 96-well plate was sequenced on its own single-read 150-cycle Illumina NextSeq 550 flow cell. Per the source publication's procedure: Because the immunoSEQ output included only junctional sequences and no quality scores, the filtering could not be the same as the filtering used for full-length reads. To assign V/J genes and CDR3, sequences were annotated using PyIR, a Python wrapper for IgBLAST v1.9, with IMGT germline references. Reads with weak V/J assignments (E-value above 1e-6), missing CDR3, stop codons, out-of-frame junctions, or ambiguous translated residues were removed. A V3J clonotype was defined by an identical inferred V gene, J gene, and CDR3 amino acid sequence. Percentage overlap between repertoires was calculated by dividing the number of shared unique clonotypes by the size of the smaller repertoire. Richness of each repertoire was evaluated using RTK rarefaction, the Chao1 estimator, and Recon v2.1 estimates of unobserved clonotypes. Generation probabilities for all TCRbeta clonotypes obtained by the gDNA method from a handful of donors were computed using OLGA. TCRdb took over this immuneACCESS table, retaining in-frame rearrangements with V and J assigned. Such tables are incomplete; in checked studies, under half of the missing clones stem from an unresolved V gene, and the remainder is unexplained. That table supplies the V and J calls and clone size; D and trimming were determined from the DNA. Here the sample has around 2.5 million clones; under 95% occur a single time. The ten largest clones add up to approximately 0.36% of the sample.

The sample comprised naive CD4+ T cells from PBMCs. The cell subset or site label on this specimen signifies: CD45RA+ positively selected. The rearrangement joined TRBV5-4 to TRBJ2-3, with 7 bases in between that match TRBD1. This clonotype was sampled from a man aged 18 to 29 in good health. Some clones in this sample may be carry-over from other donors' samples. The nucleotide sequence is TGTGCCAGCAGCCTGAAACAGGGGCCAGATACGCAGTATTTT. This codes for CASSLKQGPDTQYF.